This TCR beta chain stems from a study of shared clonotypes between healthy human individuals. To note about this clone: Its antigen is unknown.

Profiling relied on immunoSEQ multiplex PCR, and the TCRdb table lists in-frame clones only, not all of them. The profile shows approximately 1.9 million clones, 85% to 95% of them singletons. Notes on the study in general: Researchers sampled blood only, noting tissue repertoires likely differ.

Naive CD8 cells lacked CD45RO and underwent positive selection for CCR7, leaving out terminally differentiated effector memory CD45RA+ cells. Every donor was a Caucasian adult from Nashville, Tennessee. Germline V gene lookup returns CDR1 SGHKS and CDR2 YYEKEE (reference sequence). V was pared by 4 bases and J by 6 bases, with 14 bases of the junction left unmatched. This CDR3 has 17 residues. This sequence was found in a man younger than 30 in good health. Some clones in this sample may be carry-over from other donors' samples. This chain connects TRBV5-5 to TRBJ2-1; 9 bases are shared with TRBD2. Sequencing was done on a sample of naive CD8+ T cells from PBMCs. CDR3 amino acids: CASSHLAGVKYGNEQFF. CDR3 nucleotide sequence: TGTGCCAGCAGCCATTTAGCGGGAGTAAAATACGGCAATGAGCAGTTCTTC.